This entry lists 22 T cell receptor beta chains sequenced from one sample in a study of T cells expressing NK-cell markers. TCRdb reprocessed the 5' RACE reads and stores each CDR3 protein as one record, lacking DNA. Its clone listing holds about 260,000 distinct CDR3 sequences. Sequenced input: blood T cells: a sorted CD56 or NKG2C T cell subset, CD4+ or CD8+ T cells, or bulk PBMC T cells (not recorded which). These receptors were collected from a man between 18 and 35 years old in good health.

The V and J genes are TRBV7-8 and TRBJ2-7; the TRBD1 assignment by TCRdb is unverifiable without DNA. This CDR3 comprises 12 residues. The germline V gene has CDR1 SGHVS and CDR2 FQNEAQ. Here the CDR3 reads CASSIRAYEQYF.

J is TRBJ2-1 and V is TRBV5-1; the TCRdb call, TRBD2, lacks DNA for checking. This CDR3 region has 15 residues. Germline lookup yields CDR1 SGHRS and CDR2 YFSETQ. The CDR3 here is CASSWGLPQQNEQFF.

The chain recombines TRBV12-3 or TRBV12-4 with TRBJ2-1; TCRdb designates TRBD2, a call that cannot be tested without DNA. CDR3 length: 12 amino acids. The CDR3 sequence: CASSQTRNEQFF.

The rearrangement links TRBV27 to TRBJ1-3; the D gene TCRdb calls, TRBD1, cannot be checked with no DNA. The CDR3 contains 14 residues. CDR1 MNHEY and CDR2 SMNVEV come from the germline V gene (reference sequence). CDR3 loop: CASSPGRSGNTIYF.

The chain joins TRBV3-1 to TRBJ2-7; TCRdb's D gene call, TRBD2, goes unchecked for lack of DNA. This CDR3 is built from 16 residues. The germline gives CDR1 LGHDT, CDR2 YNNKEL (reference sequence). CDR3 in amino acids: CASSPSGKRVSYEQYF.

The rearrangement joins TRBV20-1 to TRBJ2-1; the TCRdb D gene call, TRBD2, has no DNA to confirm it. From germline, CDR1 is DFQATT and CDR2 SNEGSKA (reference sequence). CDR3 length equals 15 residues. CDR3: CSARRTSLKYNEQFF.

The gene calls are TRBV7-2 and TRBJ1-5; TCRdb's D call of TRBD1 is untestable without DNA. This CDR3 region has 15 residues. Germline lookup yields CDR1 SGHTA and CDR2 FQGNSA. CDR3 protein: CASSWKRGRDQPQHF.

V gene TRBV21-1 combines with J gene TRBJ2-3; the D call of TRBD1 rests on TCRdb alone, since no DNA is present to check it. TRBV21-1 corresponds to a pseudogene. This CDR3 has 15 amino acids. CDR3 protein: CASSSRIPHPDTQYF.

The chain employs TRBV5-1 and TRBJ2-5; TCRdb's D gene call, TRBD2, goes unchecked for lack of DNA. The CDR3 spans 14 residues. In germline, CDR1 is SGHRS, CDR2 YFSETQ. The CDR3 is CASLGGRVQETQYF.

This chain's CDR3 is CATGVSGGGNEQFF. The genes are TRBV24-1 and TRBJ2-1; TCRdb calls TRBD2, which cannot be checked without DNA. This CDR3 contains 14 residues. The germline V gene encodes CDR1 KGHDR and CDR2 SFDVKD.

V and J are TRBV7-3 and TRBJ2-2; checking the TCRdb D call of TRBD1 is not possible without DNA. Looked up from germline, CDR1 is SGHTA and CDR2 is FQGTGA. This CDR3 has 14 residues. The CDR3 sequence: CASSADRGVGELFF.

The chain carries TRBV29-1 and TRBJ2-3; TCRdb proposes TRBD2, but this gene call is untestable without DNA. Germline V CDR1 and CDR2: SQVTM, ANQGSEA. CDR3 length: 13 amino acids. The CDR3 sequence is CSVRAGGTDTQYF.

The chain has TRBV3-1 and TRBJ2-4; TCRdb lists TRBD1, though no DNA is available to test this call. CDR1 and CDR2 (germline): LGHDT, YNNKEL (reference sequence). CDR3 length equals 13 residues. The CDR3 sequence is CASSNTGIHIQYF.

This chain connects TRBV10-3 to TRBJ2-7; there is no DNA to check the TCRdb D call of TRBD2. Germline V gene data show CDR1 as ENHRY and CDR2 as SYGVKD. The CDR3 has 15 residues. The CDR3 loop is CAISGSGSRIREQYF.

V and J are TRBV5-1 and TRBJ2-7. The CDR3 covers 15 residues. Germline V CDR1 and CDR2: SGHRS, YFSETQ. CDR3 residues: CASSLVTGGPHEQYF. Combining the CDR3 with reference TRBV5-1 and TRBJ2-7 gives the whole variable domain KAGVTQTPRYLIKTRGQQVTLSCSPISGHRSVSWYQQTPGQGLQFLFEYFSETQRNKGNFPGRFSGRQFSNSRSEMNVSTLELGDSALYLCASSLVTGGPHEQYFGPGTRLTVT.

V is TRBV20-1 and J is TRBJ2-2; the TCRdb call, TRBD2, lacks DNA for checking. The CDR3 contains 14 residues. Germline-derived CDR1 and CDR2 are DFQATT and SNEGSKA (reference sequence). CDR3 sequence reads: CSARLTGGAGELFF.

This chain connects TRBV3-1 to TRBJ2-7; the TRBD1 assignment by TCRdb is unverifiable without DNA. Per germline, CDR1 LGHDT and CDR2 YNNKEL (reference sequence). This CDR3 contains 13 residues. This chain's CDR3 is CASSHLQGTEQYF.

The chain joins TRBV5-1 to TRBJ2-1; checking the TCRdb D call of TRBD1 is not possible without DNA. The germline V gene has CDR1 SGHRS and CDR2 YFSETQ. The CDR3 is made up of 15 amino acids. The CDR3 region is CASSLLGTPYNEQFF.

The rearrangement joins TRBV30 to TRBJ2-3. The CDR3 loop spans 14 amino acids. CDR1 GTSNPN and CDR2 SVGIG come from the germline V gene (reference sequence). This CDR3 reads CAWGGRTSTDTQYF.

The chain uses TRBV28 and TRBJ1-2. The CDR3 loop spans 14 amino acids. Germline V gene lookup returns CDR1 MDHEN and CDR2 SYDVKM. The CDR3 sequence: CASSLRRSNYGYTF.

The genes are TRBV11-2 and TRBJ2-1; the TCRdb D gene call, TRBD2, has no DNA to confirm it. The CDR3 runs 18 residues. Germline V CDR1 and CDR2: SGHAT, FQNNGV. This CDR3 reads CASSFEPSGRDRSHEQFF.

The rearrangement joins TRBV2 to TRBJ2-3; TCRdb selects TRBD1, and the lack of DNA leaves this call unchecked. CDR3 length: 14 amino acids. Germline-derived CDR1 and CDR2 are SNHLY and FYNNEI. This chain's CDR3 is CASLDREITDTQYF.